This T cell receptor beta chain was observed in a study of OX40 agonist ivuxolimab in advanced cancers. Study findings and constraints: The study found that CD8+ T cells averaged more expanded clones than CD4+. Several nonresponders also turned out to have low normalized T-cell clonal expansion. Dosing at 0.1 to 3.0 mg/kg was accompanied by clonal expansion of CD4+ and CD8+ blood T cells by week 6. The investigators did not determine what antigen specificity the expanded peripheral T cells had.

This CDR3 contains 11 residues. The germline V gene has CDR1 KGHSH and CDR2 LQKENI. Trimming took off 2 bases at V and 11 bases at J, with 9 bases between the two ends. As regards this clone: No antigen is known for it.

Profiled with immunoSEQ multiplex PCR; TCRdb holds only in-frame clones, not every one. The sample shows about 110,000 clones, around 90% of them seen only once. The J gene is TRBJ1-1, the V gene TRBV18, with no clear D. The sample consisted of CD4+ or CD8+ T cells sorted from blood, taken in a trial of the OX40 agonist ivuxolimab. This clonotype originated in an adult with an advanced solid tumor such as melanoma, head and neck, liver or kidney cancer. The CDR3 loop reads CASSPGTQAFF. CDR3 nucleotide sequence: TGTGCCAGCTCACCAGGAACCCAGGCTTTCTTT.